This T cell receptor (beta chain) was recovered during a study of T cell clusters in autoimmune cytopenias. Study-wide background: A median age of approximately 64 years and mean of about 50 years characterized healthy donor controls.

The CDR3 consists of 15 residues. Germline V gene sequence: CDR1 GTSNPN, CDR2 SVGIG (reference sequence). This clonotype is labeled large based on frequency. TRB amplification used roughly 250 ng of peripheral blood genomic DNA. Multiplex touch-down PCR amplified TRB using TRB-A and TRB-B pools in one tube. Using the multiplex PCR reads, TCRdb records one entry per CDR3 protein without DNA. This sample's clone table lists 2,500 to 3,000 distinct CDR3 sequences. These data also formed part of another study, on T cell repertoires in aging, cancer and after chemotherapy. That paper adds: Age-matched healthy donors had significantly more diverse, less clonal blood TCR repertoires than untreated cancer patients. In healthy donors, age-related TCR diversity loss mainly reflected lost richness.

The sample consisted of peripheral blood. The genes are TRBV30 and TRBJ1-6; TCRdb reports TRBD1, a call that lacks DNA to check it against. The clonotype was recovered from a human donor in good health. The CDR3 here is CAWSVQGVWYSPLHF.